Listed below are T cell receptor beta chains from one sample, sequenced in a study of blood T cells in healthy people across ages. TCRdb re-analysed the 5' RACE reads in MiXCR, keeping a single row per CDR3 protein. The sample contains 380,000 or so distinct CDR3 sequences, more than 45% of which appear only once. Sequenced: blood. The receptors derive from a man in his sixties in good health. The CDR3 runs from the conserved cysteine through the conserved F or W. D genes are given only for firm matches. A clone size is listed for some rows: how often the clone was seen (once, few, many), or a class if it is expanded.

abundance: -
v_gene: TRBV5-1
d_gene: -
j_gene: TRBJ2-3
CDR3aa: CASSLTPSSKDTQYF
CDR3nt: TGCGCCAGCAGCTTGACCCCTTCTAGCAAGGATACGCAGTATTTT

abundance: -
v_gene: TRBV14
d_gene: -
j_gene: TRBJ1-1
CDR3aa: CASNSGWDTEAFF
CDR3nt: TGTGCCAGTAATTCAGGGTGGGACACTGAAGCTTTCTTT

abundance: -
v_gene: TRBV29-1
d_gene: TRBD1
j_gene: TRBJ2-1
CDR3aa: CSVDRVQSNEQFF
CDR3nt: TGCAGCGTGGACAGGGTCCAATCAAATGAGCAGTTCTTC

abundance: -
v_gene: TRBV20-1
d_gene: -
j_gene: TRBJ2-1
CDR3aa: CSARDPQSSYNEQFF
CDR3nt: TGCAGTGCTAGAGATCCGCAGAGCTCCTACAATGAGCAGTTCTTC

abundance: -
v_gene: TRBV5-1
d_gene: -
j_gene: TRBJ2-2
CDR3aa: CASSLGGAWAGELFF
CDR3nt: TGCGCCAGCAGCTTGGGCGGGGCTTGGGCCGGGGAGCTGTTTTTT

abundance: -
v_gene: TRBV28
d_gene: -
j_gene: TRBJ2-5
CDR3aa: CASSFAGAVQETQYF
CDR3nt: TGTGCCAGCAGTTTTGCAGGGGCCGTTCAAGAGACCCAGTACTTC

abundance: -
v_gene: TRBV4-1
d_gene: TRBD2
j_gene: TRBJ2-1
CDR3aa: CASSQGLAEKNEQFF
CDR3nt: TGCGCCAGCAGCCAAGGACTAGCGGAGAAGAATGAGCAGTTCTTC

abundance: -
v_gene: TRBV28
d_gene: -
j_gene: TRBJ1-1
CDR3aa: CASSHPRMGGGRTEAFF
CDR3nt: TGTGCCAGCAGCCATCCCAGGATGGGAGGCGGGAGAACTGAAGCTTTCTTT

abundance: -
v_gene: TRBV29-1
d_gene: -
j_gene: TRBJ2-1
CDR3aa: CSVAGRGRGANEQFF
CDR3nt: TGCAGCGTTGCCGGCCGTGGGAGGGGGGCTAATGAGCAGTTCTTC

abundance: -
v_gene: TRBV20-1
d_gene: TRBD2
j_gene: TRBJ2-3
CDR3aa: CSTGVREVGTDTQYF
CDR3nt: TGCAGTACTGGGGTGCGGGAGGTGGGCACAGATACGCAGTATTTT

abundance: -
v_gene: TRBV20-1
d_gene: TRBD2
j_gene: TRBJ2-1
CDR3aa: CSARRLAGVSEQFF
CDR3nt: TGCAGTGCTAGGCGGCTAGCGGGAGTGAGTGAGCAGTTCTTC

abundance: few
v_gene: TRBV24-1
d_gene: -
j_gene: TRBJ2-7
CDR3aa: CASSSNGETGEQYF
CDR3nt: TGTGCCTCGTCATCCAACGGAGAGACGGGCGAGCAGTACTTC

abundance: once
v_gene: TRBV7-2
d_gene: -
j_gene: TRBJ2-7
CDR3aa: CASSVARTAYEQYF
CDR3nt: TGTGCCAGCAGCGTAGCTCGGACAGCCTACGAGCAGTACTTC

abundance: -
v_gene: TRBV4-3
d_gene: TRBD2
j_gene: TRBJ2-1
CDR3aa: CASSQDGTTSGSEQFF
CDR3nt: TGCGCCAGCAGCCAAGACGGGACGACTAGCGGTTCGGAGCAGTTCTTC

abundance: few
v_gene: TRBV28
d_gene: -
j_gene: TRBJ2-7
CDR3aa: CASNHNNYEQYF
CDR3nt: TGTGCCAGCAATCACAACAACTACGAGCAGTACTTC

abundance: -
v_gene: TRBV11-3
d_gene: -
j_gene: TRBJ2-3
CDR3aa: CASSLEDTDTHF
CDR3nt: TGTGCCAGCAGCTTAGAGGACACGGACACGCATTTT